What follows are 15 T cell receptor beta chains derived from one specimen sequenced in a study of T cell responses to AZD1222 COVID-19 vaccine (dated by TCRdb to the early 2020s). The library was generated by the immunoSEQ multiplex PCR assay. Not all clones reach the TCRdb copy of this immuneACCESS table, which keeps in-frame sequences only. Checked studies attribute under half of the gap to unresolved V genes and leave the rest unexplained. The sample includes about 110,000 clones, with around 84% observed a single time. The ten largest clonotypes hold 3% to 4% of the sample. This sample's time point label indicates: baseline before first vaccination. Sequencing used peripheral blood, obtained on day 0 of AZD1222 vaccination. The receptors stem from an adult in good health.

The chain uses TRBV27 and TRBJ1-1, with D uncertain. The germline gives CDR1 MNHEY, CDR2 SMNVEV (reference sequence). V was pared by 3 bases and J by 1 base, with 6 bases between. CDR3 length: 13 residues. As DNA, the CDR3 is TGTGCCAGCAGTTTTGTAGAGAACACTGAAGCTTTCTTT. The encoded protein is CASSFVENTEAFF.

J is TRBJ1-5 and V is TRBV7-8; D unresolved. The CDR3 length is 13 residues. Germline V gives CDR1 SGHVS, CDR2 FQNEAQ. Trimming shortened V by 1 base and J by 5 bases, and 6 bases separated the two germline ends. The CDR3 here is CASSLGGYQPQHF. Written as DNA, the CDR3 is TGTGCCAGCAGCTTAGGAGGGTATCAGCCCCAGCATTTT.

The V and J genes are TRBV5-1 and TRBJ1-1; TRBD1 is a possible D gene (6 bases). Trimming left V 4 bases short and J 1 base short, with 14 bases between. The length of the CDR3 is 15 residues. Germline V gene sequence: CDR1 SGHRS, CDR2 YFSETQ. The CDR3 region is CASSRTANTNTEAFF. CDR3 sequence (DNA): TGCGCCAGCAGCCGGACAGCGAACACGAACACTGAAGCTTTCTTT.

V usage is TRBV6-2 or TRBV6-3 and J usage is TRBJ1-6; D ambiguous. Germline CDR1 and CDR2: MNHEY and SVGEGT. The CDR3 loop spans 15 amino acids. V was trimmed by 6 bases and J by 4 bases, leaving 13 bases between them. In DNA, the CDR3 is TGTGCCAGCAGCCTGGACGGTATATATAATTCACCCCTCCACTTT. Translated: CASSLDGIYNSPLHF.

The chain couples TRBV15 to TRBJ2-5; D may be TRBD2 (6 bases). The CDR3 has 15 amino acids. The germline gives CDR1 LNHNV, CDR2 YYDKDF (reference sequence). Trimming shortened V by 4 bases and J by 5 bases, and 17 bases separated the two germline ends. The CDR3 sequence is CATSNGGAGMETQYF. The CDR3 coding sequence is TGTGCCACCAGCAATGGAGGGGCCGGTATGGAGACCCAGTACTTC.

This clone occurred once. The genes are TRBV7-2 and TRBJ1-6; possibly TRBD1 for D (5 bases). Germline lookup yields CDR1 SGHTA and CDR2 FQGNSA. Trimming stripped 5 bases from V and 9 bases from J, with 14 bases between. The CDR3 covers 14 residues. CDR3 sequence: CASSPLLGGSPLHF. The CDR3 bases are TGTGCCAGCAGCCCACTTCTGGGGGGTTCACCCCTCCACTTT.

The chain carries TRBV4-1 and TRBJ2-3; possible D gene TRBD1, 5 bases. Germline V CDR1 and CDR2: MGHRA, YSYEKL. This CDR3 is built from 14 residues. With 5 bases removed from V and 2 bases from J, the gap between germline ends came to 11 bases. The CDR3 DNA is TGCGCCAGCAGCGGGGCAGACCCCACAGATACGCAGTATTTT. Translated, it gives CASSGADPTDTQYF.

The gene calls are TRBV18 and TRBJ2-7; D tentatively fits TRBD1 or TRBD2 (5 bases each). The CDR3 has 16 amino acids. The V gene's germline CDR1 is KGHSH and CDR2 LQKENI. Trimming took off 3 bases at V and 3 bases at J, with 18 bases between the two ends. In nucleotides, the CDR3 is TGTGCCAGCTCACCCAGGCGTTCAGGGAGTTTCTACGAGCAGTACTTC. Its translation is CASSPRRSGSFYEQYF.

V gene TRBV9 combines with J gene TRBJ2-3; 9 bases are a match to TRBD1. The CDR3 totals 13 residues. CDR1 and CDR2 (germline): SGDLS, YYNGEE. V gave up 7 bases and J gave up 3 bases; unmatched junction bases: 3. CDR3 bases: TGTGCCAGCCGGGACAGGGAAACAGATACGCAGTATTTT. It is translated as CASRDRETDTQYF. Full variable domain (rest looked up from reference TRBV9 and TRBJ2-3): DSGVTQTPKHLITATGQRVTLRCSPRSGDLSVYWYQQSLDQGLQFLIQYYNGEERAKGNILERFSAQQFPDLHSELNLSSLELGDSALYFCASRDRETDTQYFGPGTRLTVL.

The rearrangement joins TRBV7-2 to TRBJ1-3; D unresolved. Looked up from germline, CDR1 is SGHTA and CDR2 is FQGNSA. The CDR3 is 16 amino acids. V was shortened by 1 base and J by 1 base, with 11 bases between the two germline ends. CDR3: CASSLVAEESGNTIYF. Written as DNA, the CDR3 is TGTGCCAGCAGCTTAGTTGCGGAAGAGTCTGGAAACACCATATATTTT.

The chain carries TRBV5-1 and TRBJ1-6, with D perhaps TRBD1 (5 bases). From germline, CDR1 is SGHRS and CDR2 YFSETQ. The V end was cut by 0 bases, the J end by 9 bases, with 7 bases between. The CDR3 is 13 amino acids. The DNA for the CDR3 is TGCGCCAGCAGCTTGGCCGGGGGTTCACCCCTCCACTTT. Amino acid sequence: CASSLAGGSPLHF.

The rearrangement links TRBV5-5 to TRBJ1-5; a possible D gene is TRBD1 (5 bases). CDR3 size: 17 residues. Trimming stripped 0 bases from V and 3 bases from J, with 16 bases between. The germline CDR1 and CDR2 sequences are SGHKS and YYEKEE (reference sequence). The CDR3, as DNA: TGTGCCAGCAGCTTGGCGGGGGAGGTCGCACTCAATCAGCCCCAGCATTTT. Its translation: CASSLAGEVALNQPQHF.

This clone was seen more than once but under ten times. The V gene is TRBV10-3, the J gene TRBJ1-6; D is possibly TRBD1 (6 bases). Per the germline V gene, CDR1 is ENHRY and CDR2 is SYGVKD. CDR3 length equals 13 residues. Trimming pared 6 bases from V and 8 bases from J, leaving 11 bases between. The CDR3 region has the DNA TGTGCCATCAGCCCGGGACAAGATTCACCCCTCCACTTT. It encodes CAISPGQDSPLHF.

V gene TRBV27 combines with J gene TRBJ2-1; 11 positions match TRBD1. Germline assignment: CDR1 MNHEY and CDR2 SMNVEV (reference sequence). J lost 8 bases, V lost 8 bases, and 8 bases had no gene match. The CDR3 runs 14 residues. CDR3 loop: CASYRTGGLDEQFF. The DNA of the CDR3 is TGTGCCAGCTACCGGACAGGGGGCTTGGATGAGCAGTTCTTC.

V usage is TRBV28 and J usage is TRBJ1-4, with a possible D match to TRBD1 (5 bases). The CDR3 extends over 17 amino acids. CDR1 and CDR2 from the germline V gene are MDHEN and SYDVKM. The V end was cut by 7 bases, the J end by 12 bases, with 30 bases between. The CDR3 coding sequence is TGTGCCAGCACCCGTATCCCCCTCGGGACTCTGGTGAGGGAACTGTTTTTT. Translating it yields CASTRIPLGTLVRELFF.